These 19 T cell receptor beta chains were sequenced from one sample in a study of cytomegalovirus exposure and HLA in healthy donors. PCR used 60 Vbeta primers and 13 Jbeta primers. Sequencing was performed with immunoSEQ multiplex PCR; in TCRdb, only in-frame clones are kept and a portion is missing. The sample consists of hundreds of thousands of clones, around 76% of them appearing once. Sequencing input: PBMCs. These receptors were collected from a young man in good health and CMV-seronegative.

In its sample, this clone was seen a few times. The sample contains more than one DNA sequence encoding this CDR3. The chain is built from TRBV30 and TRBJ1-5; 7 nucleotides match TRBD1. The CDR3 contains 14 residues. V lost 1 base to trimming and J lost 7 bases; unmatched junction nucleotides: 7. CDR1 is GTSNPN, CDR2 SVGIG, per germline (reference sequence). CDR3 sequence: CAWSAQTGNQPQHF. The DNA of the CDR3 is TGTGCCTGGAGTGCCCAGACAGGGAACCAGCCCCAGCATTTT.

The gene calls are TRBV4-1 and TRBJ2-7, with 7 positions matching TRBD2. The CDR3 is 13 amino acids. Germline V gives CDR1 MGHRA, CDR2 YSYEKL. The trim removed 4 bases at V and 7 bases at J, leaving 7 bases unmatched. In DNA form, the CDR3 reads TGCGCCAGCAGCCGCACCCTGGGGGGGGAGCAGTACTTC. Encoded protein: CASSRTLGGEQYF.

The chain employs TRBV5-1 and TRBJ1-1; possibly TRBD1 for D (6 bases). Per germline, CDR1 SGHRS and CDR2 YFSETQ. CDR3 size: 16 residues. Trimming left V 4 bases short and J 0 bases short, with 16 bases between. Written as DNA, the CDR3 is TGCGCCAGCAGCCCACAGGGTGCCCCTGTGAACACTGAAGCTTTCTTT. Protein product: CASSPQGAPVNTEAFF.

The chain combines TRBV12-5 with TRBJ2-7; possibly TRBD2 for D (5 bases). This CDR3 comprises 14 residues. V lost 2 bases, J lost 5 bases, and 13 bases lay in between. CDR1 is LGHNT, CDR2 FRNRAP, per germline. CDR3 in DNA: TGTGCTAGTGGTTTGCCTACGAGGGTGGACGAGCAGTACTTC. Encoded protein: CASGLPTRVDEQYF.

This clone was recorded only once. The chain joins TRBV20-1 to TRBJ2-7; no definite D call. V was pared by 3 bases and J by 4 bases, with 7 bases between. Germline CDR1 DFQATT, CDR2 SNEGSKA (reference sequence). The CDR3 is 11 residues long. The CDR3 region has the DNA TGCAGTGCTAGGCAGGCATACGAGCAGTACTTC. It translates to CSARQAYEQYF.

The chain carries TRBV11-2 and TRBJ2-7, with a weak D call TRBD1 (5 bases). Trimming removed 1 base from V and 5 bases from J, with 9 bases in between. CDR3 length: 13 amino acids. Germline loops: CDR1 SGHAT, CDR2 FQNNGV. The CDR3 sequence is CASSLGPRDEQYF. The DNA of the CDR3 is TGTGCCAGCAGCTTAGGGCCCAGGGACGAGCAGTACTTC.

A remark on this clone: The sample contains more than one DNA sequence encoding this CDR3. The chain has TRBV28 and TRBJ1-2, with TRBD1 matching 8 bases. The germline gives CDR1 MDHEN, CDR2 SYDVKM. The trim removed 4 bases at V and 6 bases at J, leaving 4 bases unmatched. This CDR3 has 13 residues. Here the CDR3 DNA reads TGTGCCAGCAGTTCCTCAGGGGGCAATGGCTACACCTTC. Its protein product is CASSSSGGNGYTF.

The rearrangement uses TRBV4-1 and TRBJ2-2, with D tentatively TRBD2 (5 bases). The CDR3 covers 16 residues. Germline loops: CDR1 MGHRA, CDR2 YSYEKL. Between the trimmed V and J ends, which lost 0 bases and 0 bases, there was a span of 8 bases. The DNA for the CDR3 is TGCGCCAGCAGCCAAGAAAAGGGAGCGAACACCGGGGAGCTGTTTTTT. Translating gives CASSQEKGANTGELFF.

V and J are TRBV7-9 and TRBJ1-5, with 7 bases that match TRBD1. Germline V gene data show CDR1 as SEHNR and CDR2 as FQNEAQ (reference sequence). Trimming cost V 4 bases and J 10 bases; bases outside gene matches: 10. There are 14 residues in the CDR3. The DNA of the CDR3 is TGTGCCAGCAGCTATCACACCGACAGGGCCCCCCAGCATTTT. It specifies CASSYHTDRAPQHF. Full variable domain (missing parts from reference TRBV7-9 and TRBJ1-5): DTGVSQNPRHKITKRGQNVTFRCDPISEHNRLYWYRQTLGQGPEFLTYFQNEAQLEKSRLLSDRFSAERPKGSFSTLEIQRTEQGDSAMYLCASSYHTDRAPQHFGDGTRLSIL.

V is TRBV2 and J is TRBJ2-1; no clear D. V was pared by 1 base and J by 8 bases, with 6 bases between. The germline CDR1 and CDR2 sequences are SNHLY and FYNNEI. The CDR3 loop spans 12 amino acids. The CDR3 loop is CASSEEPYEQFF. CDR3 in DNA: TGTGCCAGCAGTGAAGAGCCTTATGAGCAGTTCTTC.

In DNA form, the CDR3 reads TGTGCCAGCCTTGGCGGGAGGGCCCGATACGAGCAGTACTTC. This sequence encodes CASLGGRARYEQYF. This chain links TRBV2 with TRBJ2-7; TRBD2 agrees at 9 bases. Germline trimming cut 8 bases from V and 4 bases from J; bases unmatched to any gene: 9. The CDR3 runs 14 residues. From germline, CDR1 is SNHLY and CDR2 FYNNEI.

This chain links TRBV7-3 with TRBJ2-1, with TRBD1 as a possible D gene (6 bases). This CDR3 is 13 amino acids long. Looked up from germline, CDR1 is SGHTA and CDR2 is FQGTGA. Trimming pared 5 bases from V and 8 bases from J, leaving 13 bases between. The CDR3 protein is CASSQNRVDEQFF. CDR3 nucleotide sequence: TGTGCCAGCAGCCAGAACAGGGTAGATGAGCAGTTCTTC.

This clone turned up a few times. The chain uses TRBV19 and TRBJ2-1, with 12 bases fitting TRBD2. The trim removed 6 bases at V and 5 bases at J, leaving 5 bases unmatched. CDR3 length: 15 amino acids. Germline V CDR1 and CDR2: LNHDA, SQIVND (reference sequence). The CDR3 DNA reads TGTGCCAGTAGAGGGCTAGCGGGAGGGGACAATGAGCAGTTCTTC. Protein sequence: CASRGLAGGDNEQFF.

Of note for this clone: Different DNA sequences within this sample yield the same CDR3. The chain recombines TRBV18 with TRBJ2-7; 9 positions agree with TRBD2. Germline V gene lookup returns CDR1 KGHSH and CDR2 LQKENI. The CDR3 runs 14 residues. The J segment lost 3 bases and the V segment lost 3 bases, leaving 3 bases of the junction unmatched. The DNA for the CDR3 is TGTGCCAGCTCACCGTCTAGCGGGAACTACGAGCAGTACTTC. It specifies CASSPSSGNYEQYF.

This clone was seen only a few times. V and J are TRBV29-1 and TRBJ2-7; 9 bases line up with TRBD1. The germline CDR1 and CDR2 sequences are SQVTM and ANQGSEA. The V and J ends lost 7 bases and 3 bases, in that order; junction bases with no gene match: 10. This CDR3 contains 14 residues. The CDR3 nucleotides read TGCAGCGCCTCACGACCGGGACAGGGCTACGAGCAGTACTTC. It yields the protein CSASRPGQGYEQYF.

V is TRBV19 and J is TRBJ1-5; 7 bases match TRBD1. V lost 4 bases to trimming and J lost 3 bases; unmatched junction nucleotides: 6. This CDR3 spans 15 amino acids. The germline V gene has CDR1 LNHDA and CDR2 SQIVND (reference sequence). The CDR3 reads CASSTDRWDNQPQHF. The CDR3 nucleotides are TGTGCCAGTAGTACGGACAGGTGGGACAATCAGCCCCAGCATTTT.

This chain joins TRBV30 and TRBJ2-2; 10 bases agree with TRBD2. The V gene's germline CDR1 is GTSNPN and CDR2 SVGIG (reference sequence). The J segment lost 8 bases and the V segment lost 8 bases, leaving 8 bases of the junction unmatched. CDR3 length: 13 residues. CDR3 DNA: TGTGCCCTCATAGCGGGAGGCGGTGGGGAGCTGTTTTTT. Translated: CALIAGGGGELFF.

This chain uses TRBV5-1 with TRBJ2-1; TRBD2 matches 9 bases. The CDR3 is 16 residues long. Trimming took 7 bases from V and 2 from J; bases not matched to a gene: 10. The V gene's germline CDR1 is SGHRS and CDR2 YFSETQ. CDR3 bases: TGCGCCAGCCACGAAAATAGCGGGAGCACCTACAATGAGCAGTTCTTC. This codes for CASHENSGSTYNEQFF.

This chain joins TRBV7-3 and TRBJ1-2; weak D call: TRBD1 (5 bases). With 5 bases removed from V and 8 bases from J, the gap between germline ends came to 15 bases. In germline, CDR1 is SGHTA, CDR2 FQGTGA. The CDR3 loop spans 13 amino acids. The CDR3 sequence: CASSTDGRDGYTF. In nucleotides, the CDR3 is TGTGCCAGCAGCACCGATGGGCGGGACGGCTACACCTTC.